This note documents a single T cell receptor (beta chain) sequence. This entry comes from a study of blood T cell repertoires in COVID-19. About the study: T cells, B-cell-depleted T cells, or PBMCs provided the cDNA or gDNA that served as material.

Per the original data handling: How many nucleated cells were present was estimated from reference gene primer amplification. The protocol was immunoSEQ multiplex PCR, while the TCRdb copy is restricted to in-frame clones and leaves out a portion. V, J and clone size are those of that table, while D and trimming were read from the DNA. The sample carries some 180,000 clones, roughly four fifths recorded once. V was shortened by 4 bases and J by 5 bases, with 11 bases between the two germline ends. This CDR3 comprises 13 residues. From germline, CDR1 is MRHNA and CDR2 SNTAGT. This receptor was obtained from a human donor in a cohort sampled during active COVID-19. The V call is TRBV6-4, the J call TRBJ1-1; D is undetermined. Sequencing was done on a sample of peripheral blood. The CDR3 coding sequence is TGTGCCAGCAGTGGAGAACTGTGGACTGAAGCTTTCTTT. Translating it yields CASSGELWTEAFF.